Below, one T cell receptor beta chain is given with its context. What it binds is not known. These data are taken from a study of T cells in Graves' hyperthyroidism and ophthalmopathy. Whole-study context: Sampling of peripheral blood happened at initial diagnosis, prior to any treatment.

Findings and limits, study-wide: A median about 7 months before onset, the model predicted ophthalmopathy.

RNA transcripts were the template for amplifying TCR beta CDR3 regions. In the first-round RT-PCR of the TCR CDR3, the HTBI primer set was used. TCRdb itself ran the multiplex PCR reads through MiXCR, one entry per CDR3 protein. This table holds some 620,000 distinct CDR3 sequences, under 20% found once. V lost 1 base and J 4 bases, leaving 8 bases between the germline ends. Germline V gene data show CDR1 as MNHNY and CDR2 as SVGAGI (reference sequence). The CDR3 length is 14 residues. This rearrangement joins TRBV6-6 to TRBJ2-1, with D uncertain. The sequenced sample was blood. The clonotype originates from a woman in her 30s with Graves' hyperthyroidism. The DNA for the CDR3 is TGTGCCAGCAGTTACTTTGGACCTTACAATGAGCAGTTCTTC. The encoded protein is CASSYFGPYNEQFF.